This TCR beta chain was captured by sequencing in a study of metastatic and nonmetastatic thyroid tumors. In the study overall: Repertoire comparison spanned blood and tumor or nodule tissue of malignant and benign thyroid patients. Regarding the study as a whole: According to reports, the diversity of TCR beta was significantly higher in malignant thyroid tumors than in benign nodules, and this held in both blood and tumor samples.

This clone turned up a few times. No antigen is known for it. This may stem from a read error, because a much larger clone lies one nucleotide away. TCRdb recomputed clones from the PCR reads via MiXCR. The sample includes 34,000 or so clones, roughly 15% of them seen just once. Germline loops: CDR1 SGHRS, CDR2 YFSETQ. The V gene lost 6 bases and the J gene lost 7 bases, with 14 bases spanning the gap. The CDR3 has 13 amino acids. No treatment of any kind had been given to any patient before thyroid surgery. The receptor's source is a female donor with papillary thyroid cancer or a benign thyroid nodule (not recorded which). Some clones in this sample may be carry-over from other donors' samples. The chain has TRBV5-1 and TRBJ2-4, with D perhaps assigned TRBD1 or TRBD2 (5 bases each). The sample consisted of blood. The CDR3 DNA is TGCGCCAGCATCCCGGGACCGGGGAACATTCAGTACTTC. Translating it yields CASIPGPGNIQYF.